Detailed here is one T cell receptor (beta chain). This entry comes from a study of OX40 agonist ivuxolimab in advanced cancers. V lost 0 bases and J 5 bases, leaving 25 bases between the germline ends. This CDR3 comprises 19 residues. Using immunoSEQ multiplex PCR, the repertoire was profiled, and TCRdb retains in-frame clones only, with some absent. This table holds approximately 18,000 clones, approximately 83% found once. This TCR derives from an adult with an advanced solid tumor such as melanoma, head and neck, liver or kidney cancer. The starting material was CD4+ or CD8+ T cells sorted from blood, obtained in a trial of the OX40 agonist ivuxolimab. The chain has TRBV23-1 and TRBJ1-1, with D perhaps matching TRBD1 (5 bases). TRBV23-1 is reported as an ORF; its role is uncertain. The CDR3 sequence: CASSQSIKDSQHRETEAFF. For the CDR3, the DNA is TGCGCCAGCAGTCAATCGATAAAAGACAGTCAACATAGGGAGACTGAAGCTTTCTTT.